The present T cell receptor (beta chain) was sequenced within a study of shared clonotypes between healthy human individuals. Trimming shortened V by 1 base and J by 6 bases, and 6 bases separated the two germline ends. The CDR3 sequence is 13 residues long. Germline V gene lookup returns CDR1 SGHNT and CDR2 YENEEA. The table came from immunoSEQ multiplex PCR; TCRdb's copy has only in-frame clones and leaves some out. The sample holds 150,000 to 200,000 clones; over 85% are singletons and the top ten take around 0.067%. The receptor's source is a woman in her twenties or thirties in good health. The V call is TRBV11-3, the J call TRBJ2-2; the D is unclear. Sequencing was done on a sample of naive CD4+ T cells sorted from blood. Subset noted: CD45RA+ positively selected. This chain's CDR3 is CASSLVRAGELFF. The CDR3 nucleotides are TGTGCCAGCAGCTTAGTTAGAGCCGGGGAGCTGTTTTTT. The full variable domain, its missing parts supplied by reference TRBV11-3 and TRBJ2-2, is EAGVVQSPRYKIIEKKQPVAFWCNPISGHNTLYWYLQNLGQGPELLIRYENEEAVDDSQLPKDRFSAERLKGVDSTLKIQPAELGDSAVYLCASSLVRAGELFFGEGSRLTVL.